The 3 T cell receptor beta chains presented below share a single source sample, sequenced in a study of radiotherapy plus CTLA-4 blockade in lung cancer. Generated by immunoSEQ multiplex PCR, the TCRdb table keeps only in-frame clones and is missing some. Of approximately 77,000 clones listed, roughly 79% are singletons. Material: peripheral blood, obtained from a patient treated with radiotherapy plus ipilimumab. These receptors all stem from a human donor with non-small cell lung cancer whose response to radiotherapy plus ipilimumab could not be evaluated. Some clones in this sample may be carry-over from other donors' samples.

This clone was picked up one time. In DNA form, the CDR3 reads TGTGCCAGCCAGATAGCGGGGTCCTACGAGCAGTACTTC. Translating gives CASQIAGSYEQYF. This chain uses TRBV11-1 with TRBJ2-7, with TRBD2 matching over 8 bases. Germline assignment: CDR1 SGHAT and CDR2 FQDESV (reference sequence). The CDR3 extends over 13 amino acids. V was clipped by 8 bases and J by 1 base; unmatched bases: 4.

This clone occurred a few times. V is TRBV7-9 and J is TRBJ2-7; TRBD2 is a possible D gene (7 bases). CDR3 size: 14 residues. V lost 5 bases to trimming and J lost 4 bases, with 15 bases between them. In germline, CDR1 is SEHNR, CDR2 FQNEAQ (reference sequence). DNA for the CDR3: TGTGCCAGCAGCCCGGCTGCGGGGGCTTACGAGCAGTACTTC. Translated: CASSPAAGAYEQYF. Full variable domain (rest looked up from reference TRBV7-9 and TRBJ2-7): DTGVSQNPRHKITKRGQNVTFRCDPISEHNRLYWYRQTLGQGPEFLTYFQNEAQLEKSRLLSDRFSAERPKGSFSTLEIQRTEQGDSAMYLCASSPAAGAYEQYFGPGTRLTVT.

The chain's CDR3 is CASSLERGILYEQYF. CDR3 in DNA: TGCGCCAGCAGCCTCGAGCGGGGTATTCTGTACGAGCAGTACTTC. The V and J genes are TRBV4-3 and TRBJ2-7; the match to TRBD2 covers 7 bases. J was trimmed by 4 bases and V by 4 bases; bases with no gene match: 10. Germline CDR1 and CDR2: LGHNA and YSLEER. The CDR3 extends over 15 amino acids.